The next 27 T cell receptor beta chains were all read from a single sample in a study of blood T cell repertoires in COVID-19. Generated by immunoSEQ multiplex PCR, the TCRdb table keeps only in-frame clones and is missing some. The sample yields approximately 240,000 clones, roughly nine tenths seen once. The specimen sequenced was PBMCs or T cells enriched from blood (not recorded which). The source is a woman aged 45 to 65 in a cohort exposed to, infected with or recovered from COVID-19 (not recorded which).

This chain uses TRBV5-1 with TRBJ1-1; TRBD1 matches at 8 bases. In germline, CDR1 is SGHRS, CDR2 YFSETQ. The CDR3 sequence is 13 residues long. V lost 4 bases and J lost 1; bases outside the gene matches: 0. CDR3 region: CASSGQGNTEAFF. CDR3 sequence (DNA): TGCGCCAGCAGCGGACAGGGGAACACTGAAGCTTTCTTT.

In regard to this clone: The junction departs from germline at one end; a sequencing error may be responsible. This rearrangement joins TRBV6-5 to TRBJ1-4; D is undetermined. The CDR3 covers 15 residues. CDR1 MNHEY and CDR2 SVGAGI come from the germline V gene. Here the CDR3 reads CASSHSRQPNEKLFF. As DNA, the CDR3 is TGTGCCAGCAGTCACTCCAGACAACCTAATGAAAAACTGTTTTTT.

The chain combines TRBV15 with TRBJ1-1; 10 nucleotides agree with TRBD1. The CDR3 has 15 residues. Germline CDR1 is LNHNV and CDR2 is YYDKDF (reference sequence). V trimming: 1 base; J trimming: 7 bases; junction bases outside the gene matches: 6. The CDR3 region is CATSRVGQGVLEAFF. CDR3 DNA sequence: TGTGCCACCAGCAGAGTAGGACAGGGGGTACTTGAAGCTTTCTTT.

J is TRBJ1-4 and V is TRBV27, with 8 positions matching TRBD1. CDR3 length: 15 residues. With V trimmed by 5 bases and J by 6 bases, 8 bases remained unmatched. In germline, CDR1 is MNHEY, CDR2 SMNVEV (reference sequence). Here the CDR3 reads CASSRFGTGDEKLFF. CDR3 nucleotides: TGTGCCAGCAGTCGTTTTGGGACAGGCGATGAAAAACTGTTTTTT.

The J gene is TRBJ2-4, the V gene TRBV5-1; 8 positions match TRBD1. CDR3 length: 15 residues. CDR1 and CDR2 from the germline V gene are SGHRS and YFSETQ. The trim removed 4 bases at V and 4 bases at J, leaving 7 bases unmatched. The CDR3 region is CASSPGQAFKNIQYF. CDR3 bases: TGCGCCAGCAGCCCGGGACAGGCCTTTAAAAACATTCAGTACTTC. The full variable domain, its missing parts supplied by reference TRBV5-1 and TRBJ2-4, is KAGVTQTPRYLIKTRGQQVTLSCSPISGHRSVSWYQQTPGQGLQFLFEYFSETQRNKGNFPGRFSGRQFSNSRSEMNVSTLELGDSALYLCASSPGQAFKNIQYFGAGTRLSVL.

V usage is TRBV5-1 and J usage is TRBJ1-2, with 9 bases identical to TRBD1. Germline CDR1 is SGHRS and CDR2 is YFSETQ. The CDR3 length is 14 residues. V was pared by 0 bases and J by 6 bases, with 3 bases of the junction left unmatched. CDR3 DNA: TGCGCCAGCAGCTTGGGACAGGGGGTCGATGGCTACACCTTC. It is translated as CASSLGQGVDGYTF. Full variable domain (remainder filled in from reference TRBV5-1 and TRBJ1-2): KAGVTQTPRYLIKTRGQQVTLSCSPISGHRSVSWYQQTPGQGLQFLFEYFSETQRNKGNFPGRFSGRQFSNSRSEMNVSTLELGDSALYLCASSLGQGVDGYTFGSGTRLTVV.

The chain's CDR3 is CASSSGTGIFGYTF. Written as DNA, the CDR3 is TGTGCCAGCAGTTCCGGGACAGGGATATTTGGCTACACCTTC. The chain uses TRBV28 and TRBJ1-2; 9 bases agree with TRBD1. V lost 4 bases to trimming and J lost 7 bases; unmatched junction nucleotides: 7. The CDR3 has 14 amino acids. The germline CDR1 and CDR2 sequences are MDHEN and SYDVKM.

The sample holds a few counts of this clone. The chain combines TRBV5-4 with TRBJ2-3, with 7 bases lining up with TRBD1. The germline V gene encodes CDR1 SGHNT and CDR2 YYREEE (reference sequence). The J segment lost 0 bases and the V segment lost 4 bases, leaving 5 bases of the junction unmatched. This CDR3 has 15 amino acids. The CDR3 is CASSGGQESTDTQYF. CDR3 bases: TGTGCCAGCAGCGGTGGACAGGAAAGCACAGATACGCAGTATTTT. Full variable domain (outside the CDR3, taken from reference TRBV5-4 and TRBJ2-3): ETGVTQSPTHLIKTRGQQVTLRCSSQSGHNTVSWYQQALGQGPQFIFQYYREEENGRGNFPPRFSGLQFPNYSSELNVNALELDDSALYLCASSGGQESTDTQYFGPGTRLTVL.

This chain links TRBV7-2 with TRBJ1-5; a weak D match, TRBD1 (5 bases). The V gene lost 4 bases and the J gene lost 5 bases, with 15 bases spanning the gap. The germline CDR1 and CDR2 sequences are SGHTA and FQGNSA. There are 15 residues in the CDR3. CDR3 sequence (DNA): TGTGCCAGCAGCTCCATGTGGGGGGGGGATCAGCCCCAGCATTTT. It encodes CASSSMWGGDQPQHF.

This clone was detected once. The sample carries other DNA sequences with the same CDR3. The chain uses TRBV5-1 and TRBJ1-4; a possible D gene is TRBD1 (5 bases). There are 14 residues in the CDR3. The V and J ends lost 3 bases and 2 bases respectively, with 8 bases between them. Germline V lookup: CDR1 SGHRS, CDR2 YFSETQ. The DNA for the CDR3 is TGCGCCAGCAGCTCTGGGGGGACTAATGAAAAACTGTTTTTT. Translated, it gives CASSSGGTNEKLFF.

The V gene is TRBV5-4, the J gene TRBJ2-2, with TRBD1 matching 10 bases. The CDR3 runs 15 residues. Germline V gene sequence: CDR1 SGHNT, CDR2 YYREEE (reference sequence). V lost 0 bases to trimming and J lost 7 bases; unmatched junction nucleotides: 3. CDR3 DNA: TGTGCCAGCAGCTTGGAGGGGACAGGGGACGGGGAGCTGTTTTTT. It codes for CASSLEGTGDGELFF.

The V gene is TRBV21-1, the J gene TRBJ1-2; TRBD1, the table's D call, was not compared with the DNA. TRBV21-1 is a pseudogene locus. This CDR3 is 15 amino acids long. Here the CDR3 reads CASSGGDRDKDGYTF. CDR3 coding DNA: TGTGCCAGCAGCGGGGGAGACAGGGACAAGGATGGCTACACCTTC.

This chain links TRBV7-2 with TRBJ1-3; D not resolved. V was shortened by 2 bases and J by 2 bases, with 10 bases between the two germline ends. CDR1 is SGHTA, CDR2 FQGNSA, per germline. The CDR3 consists of 15 residues. The CDR3 loop is CASSLQPGAGNTIYF. The CDR3 DNA reads TGTGCCAGCAGCTTACAGCCCGGGGCTGGAAACACCATATATTTT.

J is TRBJ2-7 and V is TRBV7-9; 7 positions agree with TRBD1. The V and J ends lost 8 bases and 3 bases, in that order; junction bases with no gene match: 10. CDR1 and CDR2 from the germline V gene are SEHNR and FQNEAQ (reference sequence). This CDR3 region has 14 residues. In nucleotides, the CDR3 is TGTGCCAGCGACGCCGGACAGGCTGACTACGAGCAGTACTTC. Translating it yields CASDAGQADYEQYF. Based on the CDR3 plus reference TRBV7-9 and TRBJ2-7, the full variable domain is DTGVSQNPRHKITKRGQNVTFRCDPISEHNRLYWYRQTLGQGPEFLTYFQNEAQLEKSRLLSDRFSAERPKGSFSTLEIQRTEQGDSAMYLCASDAGQADYEQYFGPGTRLTVT.

The chain carries TRBV19 and TRBJ2-7, with TRBD1 as a possible D gene (6 bases). This CDR3 is 14 amino acids long. In germline, CDR1 is LNHDA, CDR2 SQIVND (reference sequence). Trimming took off 1 base at V and 2 bases at J, with 9 bases between the two ends. The chain's CDR3 is CASSIVEGAYEQYF. DNA for the CDR3: TGTGCCAGTAGTATAGTAGAGGGGGCCTACGAGCAGTACTTC.

The chain has TRBV2 and TRBJ1-1; 7 bases match TRBD1. Germline lookup yields CDR1 SNHLY and CDR2 FYNNEI. The junction had 7 bases not matched to a gene; V was cut back by 3 bases and J by 6 bases. The CDR3 consists of 14 residues. This CDR3 reads CASSDSGGGPEAFF. In DNA, the CDR3 is TGTGCCAGCAGTGACTCAGGGGGTGGCCCTGAAGCTTTCTTT.

The sample holds a few counts of this clone. The CDR3 protein is CASSVLGSGTDTQYF. The CDR3 DNA sequence: TGTGCCAGCAGCGTTTTAGGTAGCGGCACAGATACGCAGTATTTT. V usage is TRBV7-2 and J usage is TRBJ2-3, with D perhaps matching TRBD2 (5 bases). The CDR3 runs 15 residues. The germline V and J ends were trimmed by 5 bases and 1 base, with 13 bases remaining between them. CDR1 and CDR2 from the germline V gene are SGHTA and FQGNSA.

This chain links TRBV5-6 with TRBJ1-2, with 8 bases fitting TRBD1. This CDR3 is built from 13 residues. Looked up from germline, CDR1 is SGHDT and CDR2 is YYEEEE. V lost 0 bases to trimming and J lost 10 bases; unmatched junction nucleotides: 5. CDR3 amino acids: CASSLGQGIDYTF. CDR3 DNA: TGTGCCAGCAGCTTGGGACAGGGGATTGACTACACCTTC.

This sequence joins TRBV4-1 and TRBJ2-1, with TRBD2 matching 11 bases. Germline V gene lookup returns CDR1 MGHRA and CDR2 YSYEKL. This CDR3 contains 17 residues. J lost 5 bases, V lost 4 bases, and 10 bases had no gene match. DNA of the CDR3: TGCGCCAGCAGCCGCCTGCCTAGCGGGGGGTCCAACAATGAGCAGTTCTTC. It yields the protein CASSRLPSGGSNNEQFF.

The gene calls are TRBV7-6 and TRBJ1-1; maybe TRBD1 (5 bases). The V gene's germline CDR1 is SGHVS and CDR2 FNYEAQ. V gave up 1 base and J gave up 2 bases, with 17 bases separating them. The CDR3 covers 17 residues. The CDR3 DNA sequence: TGTGCCAGCAGCTTAGTTTCTACGGGGGTCTTAAACACTGAAGCTTTCTTT. Translating gives CASSLVSTGVLNTEAFF.

This chain uses TRBV5-1 with TRBJ2-2; 7 nucleotides agree with TRBD2. V lost 4 bases, J lost 5 bases, and 8 bases stayed unmatched. This CDR3 contains 15 residues. Looked up from germline, CDR1 is SGHRS and CDR2 is YFSETQ. The chain's CDR3 is CASSPAGVGTGELFF. The CDR3 DNA follows: TGCGCCAGCAGCCCCGCGGGGGTCGGGACCGGGGAGCTGTTTTTT.

The V and J genes are TRBV18 and TRBJ2-7, with TRBD1 identical over 7 bases. Germline assignment: CDR1 KGHSH and CDR2 LQKENI. V trimming: 5 bases; J trimming: 2 bases; junction bases outside the gene matches: 12. The CDR3 extends over 16 amino acids. The CDR3 here is CASSERLGDSTYEQYF. The CDR3 bases are TGTGCCAGCTCAGAACGGTTGGGGGACAGTACCTACGAGCAGTACTTC.

This chain uses TRBV5-1 with TRBJ1-1; no clear D gene. The CDR3 has 14 amino acids. CDR1 SGHRS and CDR2 YFSETQ come from the germline V gene. V was cut by 4 bases and J by 4 bases, with 14 bases left in between. For the CDR3, the DNA is TGCGCCAGCAGCCCCCTCTCAAAACTCACTGAAGCTTTCTTT. Translating it yields CASSPLSKLTEAFF.

J is TRBJ2-1 and V is TRBV28; perhaps TRBD1 as D (6 bases). Germline V gene data show CDR1 as MDHEN and CDR2 as SYDVKM. The CDR3 contains 14 residues. The V end lost 3 bases, the J end lost 3 bases, and 9 bases lay between the germline ends. CDR3 protein: CASSFEDSYNEQFF. CDR3 in DNA: TGTGCCAGCAGTTTTGAGGACAGCTACAATGAGCAGTTCTTC. Drawing the rest from reference TRBV28 and TRBJ2-1, the complete variable domain is DVKVTQSSRYLVKRTGEKVFLECVQDMDHENMFWYRQDPGLGLRLIYFSYDVKMKEKGDIPEGYSVSREKKERFSLILESASTNQTSMYLCASSFEDSYNEQFFGPGTRLTVL.

The V call is TRBV20-1, the J call TRBJ1-4; possibly TRBD1 for D (5 bases). Germline V gene sequence: CDR1 DFQATT, CDR2 SNEGSKA (reference sequence). The CDR3 loop spans 13 amino acids. V was cut by 3 bases and J by 7 bases, with 12 bases left in between. In DNA form, the CDR3 reads TGCAGTGCTAGTGCAGGGTGGTTTGAAAAACTGTTTTTT. This translates into CSASAGWFEKLFF.

The chain has TRBV29-1 and TRBJ2-1, with 9 nucleotides matching TRBD1. The CDR3 contains 16 residues. Looked up from germline, CDR1 is SQVTM and CDR2 is ANQGSEA. J was trimmed by 3 bases and V by 5 bases; bases with no gene match: 11. CDR3 coding DNA: TGCAGCGTTCGGGGCGTAGGGACAGGGCTCTACAATGAGCAGTTCTTC. This gives the protein CSVRGVGTGLYNEQFF.

This chain links TRBV18 with TRBJ1-4, with D possibly matching TRBD1 (5 bases). V was clipped by 3 bases and J by 4 bases, with 15 bases between them. Germline-derived CDR1 and CDR2 are KGHSH and LQKENI. The CDR3 is 16 amino acids. The CDR3 DNA reads TGTGCCAGCTCACCTCGGAGGGGTAGCCTTAATGAAAAACTGTTTTTT. It translates to CASSPRRGSLNEKLFF. Together with reference TRBV18 and TRBJ1-4, the CDR3 gives the full variable domain: NAGVMQNPRHLVRRRGQEARLRCSPMKGHSHVYWYRQLPEEGLKFMVYLQKENIIDESGMPKERFSAEFPKEGPSILRIQQVVRGDSAAYFCASSPRRGSLNEKLFFGSGTQLSVL.